This passage covers 19 T cell receptor beta chains from one sample sequenced in a study of blood T cell repertoires in COVID-19. The method was immunoSEQ multiplex PCR; TCRdb's version includes in-frame clones alone and lacks a portion of them. The sample consists of a few hundred thousand clones, under 90% of them appearing once. Input material: peripheral blood. All receptors derive from a man aged 50 to 59 with acute or convalescent COVID-19.

The rearrangement uses TRBV30 and TRBJ2-6, with a possible D match to TRBD2 (5 bases). V was clipped by 8 bases and J by 5 bases, with 10 bases between them. Germline CDR1 and CDR2: GTSNPN and SVGIG (reference sequence). This CDR3 has 12 amino acids. The CDR3 reads CATASRANVLTF. The DNA of the CDR3 is TGTGCCACCGCTAGCCGGGCCAACGTCCTGACTTTC.

As to this clone: At one end the junction does not follow the germline gene, possibly because of a read error. The chain links TRBV20-1 to TRBJ1-1; 8 bases are shared with TRBD1. This CDR3 is 11 amino acids long. Germline V gene sequence: CDR1 DFQATT, CDR2 SNEGSKA (reference sequence). As DNA, the CDR3 is TGCAGCGTGGGACAGGAGCTCTTCACAATCTTT. Protein product: CSVGQELFTIF.

The chain carries TRBV6-1 and TRBJ1-5; D gene uncertain. CDR1 MNHNS and CDR2 SASEGT come from the germline V gene. V was shortened by 2 bases and J by 4 bases, with 12 bases between the two germline ends. This CDR3 is 15 amino acids long. The CDR3 loop is CASSETRERNQPQHF. The DNA of the CDR3 is TGTGCCAGCAGTGAAACGCGGGAAAGGAATCAGCCCCAGCATTTT.

The rearrangement links TRBV7-9 to TRBJ2-3; 7 nucleotides match TRBD2. The ends lost 6 bases at V and 2 bases at J; junction bases unmatched: 14. Germline loops: CDR1 SEHNR, CDR2 FQNEAQ (reference sequence). This CDR3 is built from 17 residues. The CDR3 sequence is CASRSRALAEHTDTQYF. CDR3 in DNA: TGTGCCAGCAGATCTAGGGCCCTAGCGGAGCACACAGATACGCAGTATTTT.

The V gene is TRBV5-1, the J gene TRBJ2-7; D gene uncertain. Germline V CDR1 and CDR2: SGHRS, YFSETQ. The ends were cut back, 3 bases at V and 2 bases at J, with 12 bases in the middle. The CDR3 is 14 amino acids. CDR3 coding DNA: TGCGCCAGCAGCTCGGGTGGTTTGACCTACGAGCAGTACTTC. Amino acids: CASSSGGLTYEQYF.

The chain recombines TRBV12-5 with TRBJ1-3; 9 nucleotides align to TRBD1. Trimming at V came to 2 bases and at J to 6 bases, leaving 5 bases not matched to a gene. Germline-derived CDR1 and CDR2 are LGHNT and FRNRAP. This CDR3 spans 15 amino acids. Here the CDR3 reads CASGLLRDRANTIYF. The DNA of the CDR3 is TGTGCTAGTGGTTTGCTCCGGGACAGGGCAAACACCATATATTTT.

V gene TRBV6-5 combines with J gene TRBJ2-3, with TRBD2 matching 7 bases. This CDR3 has 15 residues. Trimming removed 7 bases from V and 7 bases from J; junction bases left unmatched: 14. From germline, CDR1 is MNHEY and CDR2 SVGAGI. CDR3 amino acids: CASTIEGGGSHTQYF. CDR3 DNA sequence: TGTGCCAGCACCATAGAAGGCGGGGGAAGCCATACGCAGTATTTT.

The chain is built from TRBV2 and TRBJ1-2, with D tentatively TRBD1 (5 bases). Germline CDR1 SNHLY, CDR2 FYNNEI. Deletions cut 3 bases from V and 7 bases from J, with 12 bases between. This CDR3 is 13 amino acids long. CDR3 residues: CASSDSSRGGYTF. The CDR3, as DNA: TGTGCCAGCAGTGACAGCTCTAGGGGTGGCTACACCTTC.

This sequence joins TRBV19 and TRBJ2-1, with 9 bases fitting TRBD1. J was trimmed by 5 bases and V by 4 bases; bases with no gene match: 12. Germline values: CDR1 LNHDA, CDR2 SQIVND (reference sequence). The CDR3 is 17 amino acids. CDR3 amino acids: CASSTDSGQGGHNEQFF. The CDR3, as DNA: TGTGCCAGTAGTACCGACTCGGGACAGGGAGGGCACAATGAGCAGTTCTTC.

Here the CDR3 reads CASRDLQGSNEKLFF. The CDR3 region has the DNA TGCGCCAGCAGGGATCTACAGGGCTCGAATGAAAAACTGTTTTTT. This chain joins TRBV10-2 and TRBJ1-4; tentative D call: TRBD1 (6 bases). V was cut by 6 bases and J by 5 bases, with 16 bases left in between. From germline, CDR1 is WSHSY and CDR2 SAAADI. The CDR3 length is 15 residues.

The chain joins TRBV7-2 to TRBJ2-1; TRBD1 matches at 8 bases. In germline, CDR1 is SGHTA, CDR2 FQGNSA. The length of the CDR3 is 15 residues. After removal of 5 bases from V and 4 bases from J, the junction contained 7 bases not matched to a gene. The CDR3 loop reads CASSPTGGTYNEQFF. CDR3 sequence (DNA): TGTGCCAGCAGCCCTACAGGGGGAACGTACAATGAGCAGTTCTTC.

The chain uses TRBV19 and TRBJ1-5, with D unresolved. Germline CDR1 and CDR2: LNHDA and SQIVND (reference sequence). V was clipped by 3 bases and J by 4 bases, with 13 bases between them. The CDR3 has 15 residues. The CDR3 is CASSIGGESNQPQHF. CDR3 coding DNA: TGTGCCAGTAGTATCGGCGGGGAAAGTAATCAGCCCCAGCATTTT.

The V and J genes are TRBV2 and TRBJ1-1, with D tentatively TRBD1 (5 bases). Germline CDR1 reads SNHLY; CDR2 reads FYNNEI. The CDR3 loop spans 16 amino acids. Deletions cut 5 bases from V and 0 bases from J, with 16 bases between. CDR3 nucleotides: TGTGCCAGCAGTAGCGGGGTCGGGGGGATGAACACTGAAGCTTTCTTT. It is translated as CASSSGVGGMNTEAFF.

The V gene is TRBV6-1, the J gene TRBJ1-1; possibly TRBD1 for D (6 bases). Germline V CDR1 and CDR2: MNHNS, SASEGT. V lost 6 bases to trimming and J lost 3 bases, with 11 bases between them. The CDR3 sequence is 13 residues long. CDR3 DNA: TGTGCCAGCAGGGTAGGGGGGGACACTGAAGCTTTCTTT. Translation gives CASRVGGDTEAFF.

The genes are TRBV7-8 and TRBJ1-6; TRBD1 matches at 8 bases. In germline, CDR1 is SGHVS, CDR2 FQNEAQ. The length of the CDR3 is 15 residues. V trimming: 6 bases; J trimming: 6 bases; junction bases outside the gene matches: 7. The CDR3 loop is CASSGQGSLNSPLHF. CDR3 nucleotides: TGTGCCAGCAGTGGACAGGGTAGCCTTAATTCACCCCTCCACTTT.

The rearrangement uses TRBV6-5 and TRBJ1-4, with TRBD1 matching over 8 bases. The V segment lost 4 bases and the J segment 7 bases; nucleotides outside the gene matches: 5. CDR3 length: 14 residues. Germline CDR1 is MNHEY and CDR2 is SVGAGI. The CDR3 DNA is TGTGCCAGCAGTTTCGGACAGGGTAGTGAAAAACTGTTTTTT. Residues: CASSFGQGSEKLFF.

This rearrangement joins TRBV18 to TRBJ2-5, with D tentatively TRBD1 (6 bases). Per germline, CDR1 KGHSH and CDR2 LQKENI. CDR3 length: 16 residues. The ends were cut back, 4 bases at V and 2 bases at J, with 17 bases in the middle. The CDR3 reads CASSLFDRSYQETQYF. The CDR3 DNA follows: TGTGCCAGCTCACTATTCGACAGGAGCTATCAAGAGACCCAGTACTTC.

V usage is TRBV20-1 and J usage is TRBJ1-2, with no clear D. Germline-derived CDR1 and CDR2 are DFQATT and SNEGSKA (reference sequence). Trimming removed 5 bases from V and 6 bases from J, with 10 bases in between. CDR3 length: 11 residues. CDR3 DNA sequence: TGCAGTGCTCCACTCCTTAATGGCTACACCTTC. Its translation is CSAPLLNGYTF.

The chain has TRBV5-1 and TRBJ1-2; TRBD1 matches at 12 bases. This CDR3 spans 14 amino acids. Germline CDR1 SGHRS, CDR2 YFSETQ. The V segment lost 6 bases and the J segment 6 bases; nucleotides outside the gene matches: 6. For the CDR3, the DNA is TGCGCCAGCACCCCCGGGACAGGGGGCAATGGCTACACCTTC. Protein: CASTPGTGGNGYTF.